These 31 T cell receptor beta chains were all obtained from the same sample, sequenced in a study of blood T cell repertoires in COVID-19. The assay was immunoSEQ multiplex PCR, and TCRdb's table has in-frame clones only and misses some. The profile shows some 140,000 clones, 84% of them singletons. The specimen sequenced was peripheral blood. The receptors come from a human donor in a cohort sampled during active COVID-19.

This CDR3 reads CASSEKYNQPQHF. For the CDR3, the DNA is TGTGCCAGCAGTGAGAAATACAATCAGCCCCAGCATTTT. This chain uses TRBV12-3 or TRBV12-4 with TRBJ1-5; D call uncertain. Trimming took 5 bases from V and 3 from J, leaving 8 bases between them. There are 13 residues in the CDR3.

The V call is TRBV6-6, the J call TRBJ1-1, with D unresolved. Germline CDR1 is MNHNY and CDR2 is SVGAGI (reference sequence). This CDR3 is built from 12 residues. Trimming pared 5 bases from V and 10 bases from J, leaving 14 bases between. CDR3 loop: CASSGVGIPAFF. Here the CDR3 DNA reads TGTGCCAGCAGTGGGGTCGGGATTCCAGCTTTCTTT.

In its sample, this clone was seen a few times. This sequence joins TRBV5-1 and TRBJ1-1; 7 nucleotides line up with TRBD1. V shed 6 bases and J 1 base; nucleotides not matched to a gene: 9. In germline, CDR1 is SGHRS, CDR2 YFSETQ. The CDR3 has 15 residues. CDR3: CASTQLTGANTEAFF. The CDR3 DNA reads TGCGCCAGCACCCAATTAACAGGGGCGAACACTGAAGCTTTCTTT.

The chain recombines TRBV19 with TRBJ1-2; TRBD1 matches 8 bases. The CDR3 contains 17 residues. The J segment lost 4 bases and the V segment lost 6 bases, leaving 16 bases of the junction unmatched. Germline assignment: CDR1 LNHDA and CDR2 SQIVND (reference sequence). The CDR3 protein is CASSDGVSRGRTYGYTF. CDR3 bases: TGTGCCAGTAGCGACGGGGTCAGCAGGGGGCGAACCTATGGCTACACCTTC.

The chain links TRBV5-1 to TRBJ1-1, with D maybe TRBD1 (5 bases). The CDR3 is 16 residues long. V dropped 0 bases and J dropped 3 bases, with 15 bases sitting between them. Germline V gene lookup returns CDR1 SGHRS and CDR2 YFSETQ. CDR3 region: CASSLDRSGGDTEAFF. The CDR3 DNA follows: TGCGCCAGCAGCTTGGACCGCTCGGGAGGGGACACTGAAGCTTTCTTT.

This clone was detected a few times. The V call is TRBV6-5, the J call TRBJ1-1; maybe TRBD1 (6 bases). In germline, CDR1 is MNHEY, CDR2 SVGAGI. The CDR3 consists of 15 residues. V was cut by 7 bases and J by 1 base, with 16 bases left in between. CDR3 bases: TGTGCCAGCAAAAGACAGGCCCTCGGGAACACTGAAGCTTTCTTT. This translates into CASKRQALGNTEAFF.

The chain recombines TRBV6-5 with TRBJ1-1, with TRBD1 identical over 9 bases. With 7 bases clipped from V and 6 bases from J, the junction kept 9 bases outside the gene matches. The CDR3 contains 14 residues. Looked up from germline, CDR1 is MNHEY and CDR2 is SVGAGI. Here the CDR3 reads CASKRQGGLPEAFF. The CDR3 DNA sequence: TGTGCCAGCAAACGACAGGGGGGATTGCCTGAAGCTTTCTTT.

The V gene is TRBV30, the J gene TRBJ1-4, with no clear D. Trimming took off 0 bases at V and 6 bases at J, with 20 bases between the two ends. Germline values: CDR1 GTSNPN, CDR2 SVGIG (reference sequence). The CDR3 spans 17 residues. CDR3 region: CAWSVHLLPVQDEKLFF. In DNA, the CDR3 is TGTGCCTGGAGTGTACACCTCCTTCCGGTTCAGGATGAAAAACTGTTTTTT.

The chain couples TRBV2 to TRBJ1-2; a possible D gene is TRBD1 (6 bases). CDR3 length: 15 amino acids. Trimming took 0 bases from V and 7 from J, leaving 15 bases between them. The germline CDR1 and CDR2 sequences are SNHLY and FYNNEI. CDR3 in DNA: TGTGCCAGCAGTGAAGCGCTTGGGGCAGGGGTTGGCTACACCTTC. The encoded protein is CASSEALGAGVGYTF.

The CDR3 DNA reads as TGCGCCAGCAGCCTCGAGGGCACCACAGATACGCAGTATTTT. This sequence encodes CASSLEGTTDTQYF. The chain carries TRBV5-1 and TRBJ2-3, with a tentative D call TRBD2 (5 bases). This CDR3 is 14 amino acids long. Germline CDR1 and CDR2: SGHRS and YFSETQ. The V end was cut by 4 bases, the J end by 2 bases, with 11 bases between.

The gene calls are TRBV3-1 (or the pseudogene TRBV3-2) and TRBJ2-5; 7 nucleotides agree with TRBD1. This CDR3 comprises 15 residues. Germline V gene data show CDR1 as LGHDT and CDR2 as YNNKEL (reference sequence). V was pared by 4 bases and J by 4 bases, with 9 bases of the junction left unmatched. As DNA, the CDR3 is TGTGCCAGCAGCCCTTCCCGCACAGGGGCAGAGACCCAGTACTTC. It codes for CASSPSRTGAETQYF.

This chain connects TRBV10-3 to TRBJ2-3; 7 bases fit TRBD1. This CDR3 region has 15 residues. The germline gives CDR1 ENHRY, CDR2 SYGVKD. Unmatched junction bases numbered 14, after V lost 10 bases and J lost 4 bases. This CDR3 reads CATNSDRERADTQYF. The CDR3 DNA reads TGTGCCACAAACTCTGACAGGGAAAGGGCAGATACGCAGTATTTT.

This sequence joins TRBV2 and TRBJ1-1; the D is unclear. Germline V gene data show CDR1 as SNHLY and CDR2 as FYNNEI. The V end was cut by 0 bases, the J end by 8 bases, with 10 bases between. The CDR3 extends over 13 amino acids. The CDR3 DNA follows: TGTGCCAGCAGTGAAGCGCTCACAGCCGAAGCTTTCTTT. Residues: CASSEALTAEAFF. Combining the CDR3 with reference TRBV2 and TRBJ1-1 gives the whole variable domain EPEVTQTPSHQVTQMGQEVILRCVPISNHLYFYWYRQILGQKVEFLVSFYNNEISEKSEIFDDQFSVERPDGSNFTLKIRSTKLEDSAMYFCASSEALTAEAFFGQGTRLTVV.

The CDR3 DNA is TGCGCCAGCAGCCAAGTTGGAGTAGCGGGGCCCCACACCGGGGAGCTGTTTTTT. Translation: CASSQVGVAGPHTGELFF. The chain links TRBV4-1 to TRBJ2-2; 8 bases are shared with TRBD2. Looked up from germline, CDR1 is MGHRA and CDR2 is YSYEKL. V dropped 1 base and J dropped 3; count of bases not matched to a gene: 10. The CDR3 totals 18 residues.

The chain has TRBV7-8 and TRBJ1-1; D perhaps matches TRBD1 (6 bases). Germline lookup yields CDR1 SGHVS and CDR2 FQNEAQ. CDR3 length: 14 amino acids. The V gene lost 1 base and the J gene lost 2 bases, with 8 bases spanning the gap. The CDR3 region has the DNA TGTGCCAGCAGCTTAGAGGGGGACAACACTGAAGCTTTCTTT. Its translation: CASSLEGDNTEAFF. The full variable domain, completed using reference TRBV7-8 and TRBJ1-1, is GAGVSQSPRYKVAKRGQDVALRCDPISGHVSLFWYQQALGQGPEFLTYFQNEAQLDKSGLPSDRFFAERPEGSVSTLKIQRTQQEDSAVYLCASSLEGDNTEAFFGQGTRLTVV.

The chain uses TRBV7-2 and TRBJ2-1; 11 bases are shared with TRBD2. CDR3 length equals 15 residues. The V gene's germline CDR1 is SGHTA and CDR2 FQGNSA. V shed 8 bases, J shed 4 bases, and the junction held 7 bases outside the gene matches. In nucleotides, the CDR3 is TGTGCCAGCGGGTCTAGCGGGGGGAAATACAATGAGCAGTTCTTC. Its protein product is CASGSSGGKYNEQFF.

V usage is TRBV7-8 and J usage is TRBJ1-1; TRBD1 might be the D (5 bases). There are 16 residues in the CDR3. Between the trimmed V and J ends, which lost 5 bases and 4 bases, there was a span of 20 bases. The germline CDR1 and CDR2 sequences are SGHVS and FQNEAQ. The CDR3: CASSPRGTPGGTEAFF. CDR3 DNA sequence: TGTGCCAGCAGCCCTCGGGGGACCCCGGGCGGCACTGAAGCTTTCTTT.

This clone was seen only once. This chain uses TRBV3-1 (or the pseudogene TRBV3-2) with TRBJ1-2, with D maybe TRBD1 (5 bases). The V and J ends lost 4 bases and 1 base respectively, with 7 bases between them. Germline CDR1 reads LGHDT; CDR2 reads YNNKEL (reference sequence). CDR3 length: 13 amino acids. The CDR3 DNA reads TGTGCCAGCAGCCTGGGGGGTAACTATGGCTACACCTTC. The encoded protein is CASSLGGNYGYTF.

The chain links TRBV6-5 to TRBJ1-4; D is perhaps TRBD1 (5 bases). CDR3 length: 14 residues. The germline V and J ends were trimmed by 2 bases and 7 bases, with 11 bases remaining between them. Germline V CDR1 and CDR2: MNHEY, SVGAGI. CDR3 coding DNA: TGTGCCAGCAGTTACGGGGGGGGGTCTGAAAAACTGTTTTTT. Amino acid sequence: CASSYGGGSEKLFF.

The V and J genes are TRBV6-5 and TRBJ2-3; TRBD1 is a possible D gene (6 bases). Germline V gene sequence: CDR1 MNHEY, CDR2 SVGAGI. Trimming took off 8 bases at V and 0 bases at J, with 12 bases between the two ends. CDR3 length: 14 residues. In DNA, the CDR3 is TGTGCCAGCTTCAAGACAGGCAGCACAGATACGCAGTATTTT. Translated, it gives CASFKTGSTDTQYF.

J is TRBJ2-7 and V is TRBV30; 7 nucleotides align to TRBD1. The junction had 9 bases not matched to a gene; V was cut back by 0 bases and J by 7 bases. CDR3 length: 14 residues. The germline CDR1 and CDR2 sequences are GTSNPN and SVGIG (reference sequence). CDR3 sequence reads: CAWSVQRGPGEQYF. As DNA, the CDR3 is TGTGCCTGGAGTGTCCAGAGGGGGCCAGGAGAGCAGTACTTC.

The rearrangement joins TRBV29-1 to TRBJ1-4, with TRBD1 identical over 10 bases. From germline, CDR1 is SQVTM and CDR2 ANQGSEA. Losses at the gene ends were 3 bases for V and 6 bases for J; bases not matched to a gene: 4. The CDR3 consists of 14 residues. CDR3 sequence: CSVDQGTGDEKLFF. The CDR3 bases are TGCAGCGTTGACCAGGGGACAGGGGATGAAAAACTGTTTTTT.

This chain connects TRBV27 to TRBJ2-7, with D maybe TRBD1 (6 bases). Trimming removed 6 bases at V and 2 bases at J, with 11 bases between. The CDR3 contains 13 residues. Germline-derived CDR1 and CDR2 are MNHEY and SMNVEV (reference sequence). CDR3 in amino acids: CASSHGQTYEQYF. The CDR3 DNA reads as TGTGCCAGCAGCCATGGACAGACCTACGAGCAGTACTTC.

This clone was recorded once. The chain recombines TRBV27 with TRBJ2-7; no clear D. V lost 2 bases, J lost 6 bases, and 11 bases lay in between. The CDR3 extends over 13 amino acids. Germline V lookup: CDR1 MNHEY, CDR2 SMNVEV (reference sequence). The CDR3, as DNA: TGTGCCAGCAGTTTAGGAGATATAGGCGAGCAGTACTTC. It codes for CASSLGDIGEQYF.

The CDR3 region is CASSSGTSGGSQETQYF. DNA of the CDR3: TGTGCCAGCAGCTCAGGGACTAGCGGGGGAAGCCAAGAGACCCAGTACTTC. This sequence joins TRBV7-2 and TRBJ2-5; 14 positions match TRBD2. V was pared by 4 bases and J by 1 base, with 5 bases of the junction left unmatched. CDR1 and CDR2 from the germline V gene are SGHTA and FQGNSA. The CDR3 runs to 17 residues.

The chain uses TRBV2 and TRBJ1-1; TRBD1 aligns across 9 bases. V lost 5 bases, J lost 4 bases, and 8 bases stayed unmatched. Per the germline V gene, CDR1 is SNHLY and CDR2 is FYNNEI. The CDR3 has 15 residues. CDR3 sequence reads: CASSNTGGVSTEAFF. The CDR3 DNA follows: TGTGCCAGCAGTAACACAGGGGGCGTGAGCACTGAAGCTTTCTTT.

This clone was seen a few times. J is TRBJ1-1 and V is TRBV5-4; TRBD1 aligns across 9 bases. V was clipped by 4 bases and J by 0 bases; unmatched bases: 13. The CDR3 spans 18 residues. Germline V gene lookup returns CDR1 SGHNT and CDR2 YYREEE (reference sequence). The CDR3 DNA is TGTGCCAGCAGCGGACAGGGACAGGGTAGCCGCATGAACACTGAAGCTTTCTTT. Its translation is CASSGQGQGSRMNTEAFF.

The V and J genes are TRBV2 and TRBJ1-1; a weak D match, TRBD1 (5 bases). V lost 1 base and J 6 bases, leaving 15 bases between the germline ends. The CDR3 sequence is 15 residues long. CDR1 SNHLY and CDR2 FYNNEI come from the germline V gene. CDR3 sequence reads: CASSEVRGIGAEAFF. CDR3 DNA sequence: TGTGCCAGCAGTGAAGTTAGGGGAATAGGGGCTGAAGCTTTCTTT.

Here the CDR3 reads CAWSALGRGGPYEQYF. CDR3 nucleotide sequence: TGTGCCTGGAGTGCCCTGGGGAGGGGGGGCCCCTACGAGCAGTACTTC. This chain links TRBV30 with TRBJ2-7, with a weak D call TRBD2 (7 bases). CDR1 is GTSNPN, CDR2 SVGIG, per germline (reference sequence). V lost 1 base and J 2 bases, leaving 18 bases between the germline ends. CDR3 length: 16 amino acids.

CDR3 in amino acids: CASNQNLRTEAFF. The CDR3 DNA reads as TGTGCCAGTAATCAAAACTTGAGAACTGAAGCTTTCTTT. This chain uses TRBV19 with TRBJ1-1; D unclear. Germline CDR1 and CDR2: LNHDA and SQIVND (reference sequence). CDR3 length: 13 residues. V lost 7 bases to trimming and J lost 5 bases, with 14 bases between them.

The CDR3 spells CASRPQGAGDTQYF. The CDR3 coding sequence is TGTGCCAGTAGACCACAGGGGGCAGGGGATACGCAGTATTTT. V and J are TRBV19 and TRBJ2-3; 9 nucleotides match TRBD1. Per germline, CDR1 LNHDA and CDR2 SQIVND (reference sequence). Trimming cost V 6 bases and J 6 bases; bases outside gene matches: 7. This CDR3 contains 14 residues.